This entry features one T cell receptor beta chain sequence. Its antigen is as yet unknown. These data belong to a study of cytomegalovirus exposure and HLA in healthy donors. The V and J ends lost 3 bases and 7 bases, in that order; junction bases with no gene match: 7. Germline V CDR1 and CDR2: MRHNA, SNTAGT. The CDR3 runs to 15 residues. Measured with immunoSEQ multiplex PCR; TCRdb has only the in-frame clones, and not every one. Here the sample spans roughly 80,000 clones, around 90% being singletons. Notes on the study in general: Three CMV-associated chains proved CMV antigen-specific in vitro. The study designated 150 to 200 TCR beta chains cytomegalovirus-associated.

The donors were part of the validation cohort of roughly 110 subjects. That cohort was separate from the first cohort, which comprised 500 to 850 subjects. The origin of this receptor is a man between 25 and 39 years old in good health and CMV-seronegative. The chain combines TRBV6-4 with TRBJ2-1; 9 bases map to TRBD2. Material: PBMCs. This CDR3 reads CASSESSGAGNEQFF. The DNA for the CDR3 is TGTGCCAGCAGTGAATCTAGCGGGGCTGGGAATGAGCAGTTCTTC.